The next 30 T cell receptor beta chains were all read from a single sample in a study of shared clonotypes between healthy human individuals. Positively selected for CCR7, the CD45RO-negative cells used as naive CD8 cells excluded terminally differentiated effector memory CD45RA+ cells. TCRdb's copy holds only in-frame clones and misses some; the assay was immunoSEQ multiplex PCR. The sample holds hundreds of thousands of clones, 95% to 98% seen once. The sequenced material came from naive CD8+ T cells sorted from blood. These receptors were collected from a man aged 25 to 45 in good health.

The rearrangement uses TRBV5-6 and TRBJ2-7; D might be TRBD2 (5 bases). Trimming took 0 bases from V and 3 from J, leaving 16 bases between them. Germline CDR1 reads SGHDT; CDR2 reads YYEEEE. This CDR3 has 16 residues. The CDR3 sequence: CASSLEAARALYEQYF. The DNA for the CDR3 is TGTGCCAGCAGCTTGGAAGCGGCTAGGGCACTCTACGAGCAGTACTTC.

This clone was detected a few times. This sequence joins TRBV9 and TRBJ2-7; D call uncertain. CDR1 is SGDLS, CDR2 YYNGEE, per germline. The CDR3 is made up of 16 amino acids. Trimming pared 0 bases from V and 0 bases from J, leaving 13 bases between. CDR3 amino acids: CASSVDKMAGSYEQYF. In DNA, the CDR3 is TGTGCCAGCAGCGTAGACAAAATGGCAGGCTCCTACGAGCAGTACTTC.

This sequence joins TRBV30 and TRBJ2-1, with no clear D. This CDR3 contains 11 residues. Germline V gene lookup returns CDR1 GTSNPN and CDR2 SVGIG (reference sequence). V lost 4 bases and J 8 bases, leaving 9 bases between the germline ends. CDR3 in DNA: TGTGCCTGGAACCAGCACGATGAGCAGTTCTTC. It yields the protein CAWNQHDEQFF. Filled out from reference TRBV30 and TRBJ2-1, the complete variable domain reads SQTIHQWPATLVQPVGSPLSLECTVEGTSNPNLYWYRQAAGRGLQLLFYSVGIGQISSEVPQNLSASRPQDRQFILSSKKLLLSDSGFYLCAWNQHDEQFFGPGTRLTVL.

V gene TRBV6-5 combines with J gene TRBJ2-2; D uncertain. CDR1 and CDR2 (germline): MNHEY, SVGAGI. Trimming pared 2 bases from V and 6 bases from J, leaving 7 bases between. The length of the CDR3 is 13 residues. In nucleotides, the CDR3 is TGTGCCAGCAGTTACGGGCTAGCCGGGGAGCTGTTTTTT. This encodes CASSYGLAGELFF.

This chain uses TRBV7-8 with TRBJ1-5; D gene uncertain. The ends were cut back, 1 base at V and 0 bases at J, with 10 bases in the middle. The CDR3 extends over 16 amino acids. Per germline, CDR1 SGHVS and CDR2 FQNEAQ. CDR3 region: CASSLDGRYSNQPQHF. The CDR3 DNA reads as TGTGCCAGCAGCTTAGACGGCAGATATAGCAATCAGCCCCAGCATTTT.

The chain combines TRBV19 with TRBJ2-1; 14 bases map to TRBD2. Germline assignment: CDR1 LNHDA and CDR2 SQIVND (reference sequence). After removal of 6 bases from V and 0 bases from J, the junction contained 7 bases not matched to a gene. The length of the CDR3 is 18 residues. CDR3 bases: TGTGCCAGTAGCGTTCGGACTAGCGGGAGGTTCTCCTACAATGAGCAGTTCTTC. This translates into CASSVRTSGRFSYNEQFF.

The chain uses TRBV27 and TRBJ2-6; a possible D gene is TRBD1 (6 bases). Trimming left V 6 bases short and J 2 bases short, with 8 bases between. The CDR3 has 14 residues. In germline, CDR1 is MNHEY, CDR2 SMNVEV (reference sequence). The CDR3 sequence is CASSWGPGANVLTF. CDR3 coding DNA: TGTGCCAGCAGCTGGGGGCCTGGGGCCAACGTCCTGACTTTC.

This clone appeared a single time. The V and J genes are TRBV9 and TRBJ2-7; 12 nucleotides align to TRBD1. CDR3 length equals 16 residues. The V segment lost 0 bases and the J segment 4 bases; nucleotides outside the gene matches: 5. Looked up from germline, CDR1 is SGDLS and CDR2 is YYNGEE. The CDR3 DNA reads as TGTGCCAGCAGCGTAGGGGACAGGGGGCTTTGGTACGAGCAGTACTTC. Amino acids: CASSVGDRGLWYEQYF.

This clone was seen just once. This sequence joins TRBV5-4 and TRBJ2-7, with 10 bases fitting TRBD2. Looked up from germline, CDR1 is SGHNT and CDR2 is YYREEE (reference sequence). This CDR3 is built from 17 residues. Germline trimming cut 0 bases from V and 2 bases from J; bases unmatched to any gene: 8. The CDR3 DNA reads as TGTGCCAGCAGCTTGGGTCTAGCGGGGGTCAATACCTACGAGCAGTACTTC. Residues: CASSLGLAGVNTYEQYF. Full variable domain (remainder filled in from reference TRBV5-4 and TRBJ2-7): ETGVTQSPTHLIKTRGQQVTLRCSSQSGHNTVSWYQQALGQGPQFIFQYYREEENGRGNFPPRFSGLQFPNYSSELNVNALELDDSALYLCASSLGLAGVNTYEQYFGPGTRLTVT.

The chain employs TRBV5-1 and TRBJ2-5; tentatively, D is TRBD1 or TRBD2 (6 bases each). Germline V gene lookup returns CDR1 SGHRS and CDR2 YFSETQ. With 1 base removed from V and 4 bases from J, the gap between germline ends came to 11 bases. The CDR3 runs 14 residues. This CDR3 is CASSLMGGGETQYF. DNA of the CDR3: TGCGCCAGCAGCTTGATGGGGGGCGGAGAGACCCAGTACTTC.

This chain links TRBV18 with TRBJ1-2; D gene uncertain. CDR1 is KGHSH, CDR2 LQKENI, per germline. CDR3 length equals 16 residues. Trimming removed 0 bases from V and 3 bases from J, with 14 bases in between. The CDR3: CASSPPGSGVYYGYTF. The CDR3 DNA reads TGTGCCAGCTCACCACCAGGGAGTGGAGTTTACTATGGCTACACCTTC.

The chain employs TRBV28 and TRBJ2-7; 10 bases agree with TRBD2. The CDR3 has 16 amino acids. Germline CDR1 MDHEN, CDR2 SYDVKM. V lost 3 bases and J lost 5; bases outside the gene matches: 10. The CDR3 bases are TGTGCCAGCAGTTTCTGGGGAAGCGGGAGGGTCCACGAGCAGTACTTC. Translated, it gives CASSFWGSGRVHEQYF.

This chain connects TRBV7-9 to TRBJ2-7; D is ambiguous. V dropped 5 bases and J dropped 0 bases, with 14 bases sitting between them. The CDR3 is 15 amino acids. The germline gives CDR1 SEHNR, CDR2 FQNEAQ (reference sequence). The CDR3 is CASSPATAVSYEQYF. As DNA, the CDR3 is TGTGCCAGCAGCCCCGCCACCGCGGTCTCCTACGAGCAGTACTTC.

This clone was picked up one time. The chain uses TRBV5-5 and TRBJ2-7; possible D gene TRBD1, 5 bases. The V end lost 4 bases, the J end lost 3 bases, and 8 bases lay between the germline ends. Germline loops: CDR1 SGHKS, CDR2 YYEKEE (reference sequence). The CDR3 totals 12 residues. The CDR3 DNA is TGTGCCAGCAGCAAAACAGGCTACGAGCAGTACTTC. Translation gives CASSKTGYEQYF.

V usage is TRBV5-6 and J usage is TRBJ2-1; no clear D. The germline gives CDR1 SGHDT, CDR2 YYEEEE. Between the trimmed V and J ends, which lost 3 bases and 5 bases, there was a span of 12 bases. CDR3 length: 14 amino acids. In DNA form, the CDR3 reads TGTGCCAGCAGCTACTTAGAGAACAACAATGAGCAGTTCTTC. It encodes CASSYLENNNEQFF.

V is TRBV4-2 and J is TRBJ2-7; possible D gene TRBD2, 6 bases. This CDR3 region has 15 residues. Trimming took 2 bases from V and 7 from J, leaving 18 bases between them. Per germline, CDR1 LGHNA and CDR2 YNFKEQ. The chain's CDR3 is CASSQPRIAEGEQYF. For the CDR3, the DNA is TGTGCCAGCAGCCAACCCCGGATAGCGGAAGGGGAGCAGTACTTC.

The V and J genes are TRBV10-3 and TRBJ1-5; 7 nucleotides agree with TRBD1. From germline, CDR1 is ENHRY and CDR2 SYGVKD. V trimming: 2 bases; J trimming: 10 bases; junction bases outside the gene matches: 5. The CDR3 runs to 13 residues. The CDR3 spells CAISEPAGGPQHF. The CDR3 DNA reads as TGTGCCATCAGTGAGCCCGCAGGGGGTCCCCAGCATTTT.

The chain carries TRBV4-1 and TRBJ2-1; 9 positions agree with TRBD2. V gave up 1 base and J gave up 8 bases; unmatched junction bases: 6. The CDR3 covers 15 residues. Looked up from germline, CDR1 is MGHRA and CDR2 is YSYEKL. As DNA, the CDR3 is TGCGCCAGCAGCCAAGGGGCGGGACTAGCCTATGAGCAGTTCTTC. Its translation is CASSQGAGLAYEQFF.

This chain connects TRBV19 to TRBJ1-3; 7 positions match TRBD1. Losses at the gene ends were 9 bases for V and 2 bases for J; bases not matched to a gene: 4. In germline, CDR1 is LNHDA, CDR2 SQIVND (reference sequence). The CDR3 extends over 13 amino acids. The CDR3 region has the DNA TGTGCCAGCCCCGGGACAGCTGGAAACACCATATATTTT. This codes for CASPGTAGNTIYF.

This chain links TRBV5-1 with TRBJ2-2; 7 bases agree with TRBD1. Germline CDR1 and CDR2: SGHRS and YFSETQ. The CDR3 loop spans 14 amino acids. V dropped 9 bases and J dropped 3; count of bases not matched to a gene: 8. CDR3 bases: TGCGCCACCTCCCGGACAGGAGACACCGGGGAGCTGTTTTTT. This sequence encodes CATSRTGDTGELFF.

The chain carries TRBV11-2 and TRBJ2-3, with 12 positions matching TRBD2. Germline V lookup: CDR1 SGHAT, CDR2 FQNNGV. Unmatched junction bases numbered 12, after V lost 8 bases and J lost 0 bases. The CDR3 covers 18 residues. The DNA of the CDR3 is TGTGCCAGCCGACAACTAGCGGGAGGAAGGCCAAGCACAGATACGCAGTATTTT. Protein sequence: CASRQLAGGRPSTDTQYF.

The CDR3 region is CASSPGQGVPEQYF. The DNA for the CDR3 is TGTGCCAGCAGCCCCGGACAGGGGGTTCCCGAGCAGTACTTC. V and J are TRBV7-2 and TRBJ2-7; 10 nucleotides agree with TRBD1. The CDR3 has 14 amino acids. CDR1 and CDR2 (germline): SGHTA, FQGNSA. Germline trimming cut 5 bases from V and 6 bases from J; bases unmatched to any gene: 7.

This clone was picked up one time. V and J are TRBV28 and TRBJ2-7; 7 nucleotides match TRBD2. Germline trimming cut 3 bases from V and 5 bases from J; bases unmatched to any gene: 10. Germline V gene sequence: CDR1 MDHEN, CDR2 SYDVKM. The CDR3 covers 15 residues. The CDR3 reads CASSFIRREMDEQYF. CDR3 nucleotides: TGTGCCAGCAGTTTCATTCGGCGGGAGATGGACGAGCAGTACTTC.

The chain employs TRBV6-1 and TRBJ2-6; D call uncertain. Trimming cost V 4 bases and J 0 bases, with 1 base left between them. Germline CDR1 reads MNHNS; CDR2 reads SASEGT. This CDR3 contains 13 residues. The CDR3 DNA reads TGTGCCAGCAGTGGCTCTGGGGCCAACGTCCTGACTTTC. Protein product: CASSGSGANVLTF.

The rearrangement joins TRBV4-1 to TRBJ2-3, with 10 bases fitting TRBD1. Germline lookup yields CDR1 MGHRA and CDR2 YSYEKL. This CDR3 spans 15 amino acids. J gave up 3 bases and V 5 bases, and 5 bases lay outside the gene matches. The CDR3 reads CASSRPGQGTDTQYF. Here the CDR3 DNA reads TGCGCCAGCAGCAGACCGGGACAGGGGACAGATACGCAGTATTTT.

CDR3 region: CASRLAALGANEQFF. The CDR3 DNA is TGTGCCAGCCGACTAGCGGCCTTAGGGGCCAATGAGCAGTTCTTC. The rearrangement joins TRBV6-5 to TRBJ2-1, with TRBD2 matching over 9 bases. The CDR3 has 15 amino acids. Per germline, CDR1 MNHEY and CDR2 SVGAGI. V was clipped by 8 bases and J by 6 bases; unmatched bases: 11.

The chain employs TRBV11-2 and TRBJ2-5; D ambiguous. This CDR3 has 18 residues. V lost 1 base to trimming and J lost 2 bases, with 20 bases between them. Germline V CDR1 and CDR2: SGHAT, FQNNGV. The CDR3, as DNA: TGTGCCAGCAGCTTAGGGGCTGGGATTGGTCCTCTACAAGAGACCCAGTACTTC. Translation: CASSLGAGIGPLQETQYF.

The CDR3 region has the DNA TGTGCCAGCAGCTTAGAAGTTACAGAAGCTTTCTTT. Protein product: CASSLEVTEAFF. V usage is TRBV7-8 and J usage is TRBJ1-1; D unclear. Deletions cut 1 base from V and 8 bases from J, with 8 bases between. The CDR3 is made up of 12 amino acids. Germline-derived CDR1 and CDR2 are SGHVS and FQNEAQ.

J is TRBJ2-3 and V is TRBV11-2; no firm D call. CDR3 length equals 13 residues. The V end lost 3 bases, the J end lost 4 bases, and 8 bases lay between the germline ends. Germline CDR1 reads SGHAT; CDR2 reads FQNNGV. In nucleotides, the CDR3 is TGTGCCAGCAGCTTGGTGGGCGCAGATACGCAGTATTTT. Translation gives CASSLVGADTQYF.

This sequence joins TRBV7-9 and TRBJ2-3; TRBD2 might be the D (6 bases). Germline V lookup: CDR1 SEHNR, CDR2 FQNEAQ (reference sequence). V lost 4 bases and J 4 bases, leaving 15 bases between the germline ends. The CDR3 totals 15 residues. The CDR3 is CASSSAGRAADTQYF. The CDR3 bases are TGTGCCAGCAGCTCAGCGGGTAGGGCGGCAGATACGCAGTATTTT.